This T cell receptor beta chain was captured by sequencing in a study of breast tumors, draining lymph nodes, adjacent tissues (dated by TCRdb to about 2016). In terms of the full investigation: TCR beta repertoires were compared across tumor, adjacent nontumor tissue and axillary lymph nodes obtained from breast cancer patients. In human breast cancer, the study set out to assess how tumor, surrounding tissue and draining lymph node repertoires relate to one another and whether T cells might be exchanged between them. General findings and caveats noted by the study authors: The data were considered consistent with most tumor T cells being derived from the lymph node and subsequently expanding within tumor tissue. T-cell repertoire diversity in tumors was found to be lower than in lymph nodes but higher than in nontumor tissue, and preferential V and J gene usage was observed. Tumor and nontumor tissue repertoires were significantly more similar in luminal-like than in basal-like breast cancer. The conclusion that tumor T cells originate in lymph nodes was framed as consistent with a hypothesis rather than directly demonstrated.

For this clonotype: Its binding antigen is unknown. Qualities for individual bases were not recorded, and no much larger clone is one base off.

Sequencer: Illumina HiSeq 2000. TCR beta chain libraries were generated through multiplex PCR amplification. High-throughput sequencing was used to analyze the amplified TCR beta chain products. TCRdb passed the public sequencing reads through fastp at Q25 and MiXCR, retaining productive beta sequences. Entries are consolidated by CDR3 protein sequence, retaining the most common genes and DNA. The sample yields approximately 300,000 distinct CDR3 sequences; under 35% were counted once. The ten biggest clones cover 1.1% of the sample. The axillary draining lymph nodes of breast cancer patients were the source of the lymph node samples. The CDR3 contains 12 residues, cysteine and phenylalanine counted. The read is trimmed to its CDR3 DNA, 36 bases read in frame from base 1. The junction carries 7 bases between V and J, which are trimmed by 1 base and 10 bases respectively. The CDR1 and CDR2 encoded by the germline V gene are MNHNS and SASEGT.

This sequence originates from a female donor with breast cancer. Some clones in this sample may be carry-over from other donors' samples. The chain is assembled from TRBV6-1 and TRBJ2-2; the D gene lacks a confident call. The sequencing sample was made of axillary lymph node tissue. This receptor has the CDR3 CASSEEPVELFF. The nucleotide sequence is TGTGCCAGCAGTGAAGAACCCGTGGAGCTGTTTTTT.